This T cell receptor (beta chain) was recorded in a study of T cells in Graves' hyperthyroidism and ophthalmopathy. Study-level information: The authors collected peripheral blood at initial diagnosis, before any treatment.

This clonotype was seen many times. Germline values: CDR1 KGHSH, CDR2 LQKENI. The V gene lost 1 base and the J gene lost 6 bases, with 9 bases spanning the gap. The CDR3 contains 14 residues. Fresh peripheral blood, roughly 9.8 ml of it, supplied the PBMCs. Authors of the study amplified TCR beta CDR3 regions from RNA transcripts. When the TCR CDR3 underwent first-round RT-PCR, the HTBI primer set was used. TCRdb processed the multiplex PCR reads anew with MiXCR; each CDR3 protein has one entry. Of 530,000 or so distinct CDR3 sequences listed, roughly a quarter were seen once; the top ten hold about 11%.

The sample consisted of blood. This receptor was obtained from a woman in her thirties with Graves' ophthalmopathy. This chain joins TRBV18 and TRBJ2-2; D is uncertain. Here the CDR3 reads CASSPRDTAGELFF. DNA of the CDR3: TGTGCCAGCTCACCACGCGACACGGCCGGGGAGCTGTTTTTT.